This T cell receptor (beta chain) was documented in a study of cytomegalovirus exposure and HLA in healthy donors. Study context: Per a later analysis, the roughly 640 first-cohort and about 120 validation repertoires shared one platform. Study-wide points: High specificity and sensitivity for cytomegalovirus status were reported for the classifier.

Repertoires were generated with immunoSEQ multiplex PCR, while TCRdb's copy carries only in-frame clones and drops some. Altogether some 170,000 clones are present, roughly 80% being singletons, with the ten largest covering more than 8.5%. This clone was counted a few times. Its antigen is as yet unknown. This CDR3 has 14 residues. CDR1 and CDR2 (germline): MGHDK, SYGVNS. The junction had 7 bases not matched to a gene; V was cut back by 8 bases and J by 2 bases. Sequencing input: PBMCs. The TCR was taken from a man younger than 40 in good health and CMV-seropositive. The V and J genes are TRBV25-1 and TRBJ2-7, with 9 bases that match TRBD1. CDR3 DNA: TGTGCCAGCTCCCGGGACAGGGTCCCCTACGAGCAGTACTTC. This gives the protein CASSRDRVPYEQYF.